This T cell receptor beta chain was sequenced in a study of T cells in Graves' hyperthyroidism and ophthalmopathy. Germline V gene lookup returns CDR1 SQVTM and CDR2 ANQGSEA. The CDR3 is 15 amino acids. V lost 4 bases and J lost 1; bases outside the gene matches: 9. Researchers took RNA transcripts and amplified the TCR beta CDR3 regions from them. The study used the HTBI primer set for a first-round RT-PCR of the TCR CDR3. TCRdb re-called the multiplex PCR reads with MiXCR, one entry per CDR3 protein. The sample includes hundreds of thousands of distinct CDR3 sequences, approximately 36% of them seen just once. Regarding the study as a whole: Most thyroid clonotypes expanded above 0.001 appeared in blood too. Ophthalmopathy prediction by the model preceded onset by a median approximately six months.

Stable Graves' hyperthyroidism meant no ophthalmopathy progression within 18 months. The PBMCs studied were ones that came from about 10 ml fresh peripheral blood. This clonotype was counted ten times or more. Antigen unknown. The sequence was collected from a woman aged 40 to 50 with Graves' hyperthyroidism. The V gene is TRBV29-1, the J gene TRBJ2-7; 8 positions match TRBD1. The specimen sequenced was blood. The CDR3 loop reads CSVVSADRDSYEQYF. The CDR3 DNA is TGCAGCGTTGTGAGCGCGGACAGGGATTCCTACGAGCAGTACTTC.